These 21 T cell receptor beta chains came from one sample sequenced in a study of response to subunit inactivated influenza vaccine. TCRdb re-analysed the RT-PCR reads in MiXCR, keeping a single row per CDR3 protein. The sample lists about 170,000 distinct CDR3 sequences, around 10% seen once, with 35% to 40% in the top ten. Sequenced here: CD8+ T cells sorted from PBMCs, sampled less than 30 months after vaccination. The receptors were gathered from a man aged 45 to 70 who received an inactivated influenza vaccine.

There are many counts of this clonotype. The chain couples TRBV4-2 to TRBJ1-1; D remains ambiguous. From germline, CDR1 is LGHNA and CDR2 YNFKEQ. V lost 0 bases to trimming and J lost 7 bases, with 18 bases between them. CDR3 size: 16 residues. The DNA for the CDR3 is TGTGCCAGCAGCCAAGAATGGGTTGGAGGCCCATTTGAAGCTTTCTTT. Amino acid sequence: CASSQEWVGGPFEAFF.

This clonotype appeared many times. CDR3 DNA: TGTGCCAGCAGCTTGGTACAGGGTTACAATGAGCAGTTCTTC. It is translated as CASSLVQGYNEQFF. V gene TRBV11-2 combines with J gene TRBJ2-1, with D possibly matching TRBD1 (6 bases). There are 14 residues in the CDR3. Trimming took off 3 bases at V and 4 bases at J, with 10 bases between the two ends. CDR1 is SGHAT and CDR2 is FQNNGV in the germline V gene. The whole variable domain, filled in from reference TRBV11-2 and TRBJ2-1, reads EAGVAQSPRYKIIEKRQSVAFWCNPISGHATLYWYQQILGQGPKLLIQFQNNGVVDDSQLPKDRFSAERLKGVDSTLKIQPAKLEDSAVYLCASSLVQGYNEQFFGPGTRLTVL.

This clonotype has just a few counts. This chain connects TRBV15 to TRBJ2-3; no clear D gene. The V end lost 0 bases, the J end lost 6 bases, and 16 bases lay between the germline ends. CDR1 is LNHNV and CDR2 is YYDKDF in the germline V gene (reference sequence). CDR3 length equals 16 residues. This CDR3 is CATSRDRRHVTDTQYF. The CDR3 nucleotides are TGTGCCACCAGCAGAGATCGGAGACACGTTACTGATACGCAGTATTTT.

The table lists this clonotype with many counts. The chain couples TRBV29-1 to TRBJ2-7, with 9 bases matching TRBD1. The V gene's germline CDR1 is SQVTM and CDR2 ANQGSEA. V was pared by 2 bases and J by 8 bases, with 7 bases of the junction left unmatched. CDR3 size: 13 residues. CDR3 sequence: CSVEPTGGSKQYF. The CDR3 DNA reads TGCAGCGTTGAACCTACAGGGGGCTCAAAGCAGTACTTC.

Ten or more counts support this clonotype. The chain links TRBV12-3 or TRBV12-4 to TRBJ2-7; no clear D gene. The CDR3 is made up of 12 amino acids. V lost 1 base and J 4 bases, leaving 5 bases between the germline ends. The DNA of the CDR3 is TGTGCCAGCAGTTTAGTCCGATACGAGCAGTACTTC. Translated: CASSLVRYEQYF.

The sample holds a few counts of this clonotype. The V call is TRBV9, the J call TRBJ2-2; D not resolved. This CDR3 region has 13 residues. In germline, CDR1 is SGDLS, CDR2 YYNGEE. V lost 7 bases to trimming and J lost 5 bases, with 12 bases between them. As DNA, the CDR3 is TGTGCCAGCGGGCCAATCGGGACCGGGGAGCTGTTTTTT. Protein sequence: CASGPIGTGELFF.

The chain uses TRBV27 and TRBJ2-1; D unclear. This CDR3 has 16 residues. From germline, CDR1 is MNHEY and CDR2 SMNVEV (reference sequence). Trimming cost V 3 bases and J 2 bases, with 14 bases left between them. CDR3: CASSFWVETPYNEQFF. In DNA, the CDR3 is TGTGCCAGCAGTTTTTGGGTAGAAACCCCCTACAATGAGCAGTTCTTC.

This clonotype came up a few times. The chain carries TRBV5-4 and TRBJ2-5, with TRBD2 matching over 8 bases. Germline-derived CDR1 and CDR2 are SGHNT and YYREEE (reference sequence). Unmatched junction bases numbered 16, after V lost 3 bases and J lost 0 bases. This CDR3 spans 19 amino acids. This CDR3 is CASSSKREKIPSYQETQYF. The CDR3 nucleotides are TGTGCCAGCAGCTCCAAGCGGGAGAAGATACCATCGTACCAAGAGACCCAGTACTTC.

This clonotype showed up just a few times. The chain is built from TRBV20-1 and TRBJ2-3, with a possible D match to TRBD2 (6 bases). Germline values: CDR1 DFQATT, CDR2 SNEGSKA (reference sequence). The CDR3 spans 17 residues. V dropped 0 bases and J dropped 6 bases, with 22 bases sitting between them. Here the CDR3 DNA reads TGCAGTGCTAGAGATCTGGGAACGGGAGATGAATTGGATACGCAGTATTTT. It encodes CSARDLGTGDELDTQYF.

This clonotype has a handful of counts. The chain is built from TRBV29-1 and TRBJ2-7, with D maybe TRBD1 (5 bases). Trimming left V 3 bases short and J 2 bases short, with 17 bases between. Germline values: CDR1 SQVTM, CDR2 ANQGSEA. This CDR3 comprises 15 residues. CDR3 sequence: CSVDGLAGQTYEQYF. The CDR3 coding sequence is TGCAGCGTTGATGGCTTGGCAGGGCAAACCTACGAGCAGTACTTC.

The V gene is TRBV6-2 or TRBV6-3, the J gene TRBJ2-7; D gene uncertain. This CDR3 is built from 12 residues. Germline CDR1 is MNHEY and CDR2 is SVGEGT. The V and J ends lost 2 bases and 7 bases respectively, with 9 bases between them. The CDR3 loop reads CASSYAADEQYF. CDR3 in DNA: TGTGCCAGCAGTTACGCGGCGGATGAGCAGTACTTC.

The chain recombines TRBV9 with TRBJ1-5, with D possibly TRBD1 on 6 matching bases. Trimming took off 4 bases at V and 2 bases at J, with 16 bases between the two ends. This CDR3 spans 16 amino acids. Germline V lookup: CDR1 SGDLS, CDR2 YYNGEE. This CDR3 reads CASSKGVLGGNQPQHF. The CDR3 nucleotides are TGTGCCAGCAGCAAGGGGGTTTTAGGAGGCAATCAGCCCCAGCATTTT.

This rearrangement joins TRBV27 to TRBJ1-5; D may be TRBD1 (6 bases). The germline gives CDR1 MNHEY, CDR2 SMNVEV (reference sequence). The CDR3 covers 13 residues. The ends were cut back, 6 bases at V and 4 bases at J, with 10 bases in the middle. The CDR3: CASSWGRNQPQHF. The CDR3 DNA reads TGTGCCAGCAGCTGGGGGCGGAATCAGCCCCAGCATTTT.

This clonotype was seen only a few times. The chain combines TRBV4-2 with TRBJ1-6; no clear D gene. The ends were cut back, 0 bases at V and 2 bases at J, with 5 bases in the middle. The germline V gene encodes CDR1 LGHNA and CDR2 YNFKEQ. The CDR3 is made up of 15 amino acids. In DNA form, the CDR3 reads TGTGCCAGCAGCCAAGAAAGGGCCTATAATTCACCCCTCCACTTT. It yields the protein CASSQERAYNSPLHF.

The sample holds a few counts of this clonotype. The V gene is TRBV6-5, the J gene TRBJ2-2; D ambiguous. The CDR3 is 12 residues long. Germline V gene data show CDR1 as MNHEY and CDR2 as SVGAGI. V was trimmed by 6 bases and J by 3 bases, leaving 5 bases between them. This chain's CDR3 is CASRDHTGELFF. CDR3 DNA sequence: TGTGCCAGCAGGGATCACACCGGGGAGCTGTTTTTT.

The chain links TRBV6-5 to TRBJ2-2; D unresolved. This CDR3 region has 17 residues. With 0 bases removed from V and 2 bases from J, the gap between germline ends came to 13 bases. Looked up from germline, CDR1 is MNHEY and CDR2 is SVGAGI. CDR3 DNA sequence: TGTGCCAGCAGTTACTCGAACGTGGGAATTAACACCGGGGAGCTGTTTTTT. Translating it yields CASSYSNVGINTGELFF.

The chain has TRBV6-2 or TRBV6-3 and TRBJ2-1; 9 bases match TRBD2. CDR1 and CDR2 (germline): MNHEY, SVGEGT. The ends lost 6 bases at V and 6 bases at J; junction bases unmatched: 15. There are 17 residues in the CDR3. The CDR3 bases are TGTGCCAGCAGAAAACTACAAGCGGGAGGTCATTTCAATGAGCAGTTCTTC. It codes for CASRKLQAGGHFNEQFF.

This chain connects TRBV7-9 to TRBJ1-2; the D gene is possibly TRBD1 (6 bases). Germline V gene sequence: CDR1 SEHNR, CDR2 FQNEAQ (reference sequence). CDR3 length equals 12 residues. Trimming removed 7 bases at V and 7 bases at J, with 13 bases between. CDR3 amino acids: CASTETGLGYTF. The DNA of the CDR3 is TGTGCCAGCACCGAGACAGGCCTTGGCTACACCTTC. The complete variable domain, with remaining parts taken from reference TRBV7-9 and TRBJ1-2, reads DTGVSQNPRHKITKRGQNVTFRCDPISEHNRLYWYRQTLGQGPEFLTYFQNEAQLEKSRLLSDRFSAERPKGSFSTLEIQRTEQGDSAMYLCASTETGLGYTFGSGTRLTVV.

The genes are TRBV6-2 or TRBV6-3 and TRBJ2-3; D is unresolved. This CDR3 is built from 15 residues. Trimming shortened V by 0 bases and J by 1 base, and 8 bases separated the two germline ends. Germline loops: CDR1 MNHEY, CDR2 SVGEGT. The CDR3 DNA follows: TGTGCCAGCAGTTACTCAGGGTATGGCACAGATACGCAGTATTTT. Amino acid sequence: CASSYSGYGTDTQYF.

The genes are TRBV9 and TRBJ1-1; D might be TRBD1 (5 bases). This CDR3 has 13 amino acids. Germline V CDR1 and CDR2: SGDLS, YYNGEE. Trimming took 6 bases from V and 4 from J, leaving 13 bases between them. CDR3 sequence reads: CASNSRGGTEAFF. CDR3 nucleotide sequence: TGTGCCAGCAATAGTCGCGGGGGCACTGAAGCTTTCTTT.

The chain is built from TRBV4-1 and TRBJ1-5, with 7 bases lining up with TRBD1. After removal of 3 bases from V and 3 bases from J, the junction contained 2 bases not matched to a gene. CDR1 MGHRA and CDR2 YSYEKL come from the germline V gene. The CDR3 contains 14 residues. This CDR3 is CASSQDRTNQPQHF. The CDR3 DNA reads TGCGCCAGCAGCCAGGACAGGACCAATCAGCCCCAGCATTTT.